This TCR beta chain comes out of a study of T cells in Graves' hyperthyroidism and ophthalmopathy (dated by TCRdb to the late 2010s). With respect to the entire study: Peripheral blood was collected at initial diagnosis, before any treatment. The approximately 98 discovery patients were randomly divided into training and test sets at a 7:3 ratio. Once sampling was done, hyperthyroidism patients were given methimazole at a starting dose of 30 mg daily, whereas ophthalmopathy patients were given high-dose intravenous methylprednisolone. A discovery cohort of roughly 96 patients, roughly 45 with Graves' ophthalmopathy and 55 to 60 with stable Graves' hyperthyroidism, was used to find distinguishing TCR V-J signatures. TCR Vbeta CDR3 sequencing of some 140 peripheral blood samples (around 45 ophthalmopathy, roughly 72 hyperthyroidism and approximately 17 progressor patients) is reported in the paper. An independent validation cohort of around 20 hyperthyroidism patients and 17 patients who later progressed to ophthalmopathy tested prospective prediction of ophthalmopathy. In addition, the study compared T-cell repertoires in thyroid tissue and in blood from roughly six Graves' hyperthyroidism patients. On the study overall, not on this receptor specifically: Most expanded thyroid clonotypes (frequency above 0.001) were also detected in blood, a finding suggesting that blood repertoires may reflect thyroid immune responses. No statistical method was used to set the sample size in advance, and investigators knew the group allocation. During validation, the model predicted progression to ophthalmopathy a median of approximately six months ahead of onset, with almost 71% sensitivity and roughly 75% specificity. A 13 V-J signature model separated ophthalmopathy from stable hyperthyroidism, with 87.88% sensitivity and just under 84% specificity in cross-validation and 80%/75% in testing.

Many counts were recorded for this clonotype. Its cognate antigen has yet to be identified. Qualities for individual bases were not recorded, and no much larger clone is one base off. V gives up 4 bases and J gives up 7 bases, and the segment between their germline ends measures 17 bases. CDR1 is given as LGHDT and CDR2 as YNNKEL, both from the germline V gene (reference sequence). The CDR3 starts with the cysteine, ends with the phenylalanine, and has 15 residues. The DNA shown is the 45-base CDR3, in frame from base 1. Stable Graves' hyperthyroidism was defined as the absence of progression to ophthalmopathy over 18 months of follow-up. Hyperthyroidism patients were aged 18 to 65 years and newly diagnosed, with disease duration of less than 2 months. Exclusion was applied to patients with uncontrolled infections, other autoimmune diseases, pregnancy or lactation. Diagnoses were based on clinical symptoms, serum thyroxine and TRAb, thyroid ultrasound and orbital computed tomography. PBMCs were isolated from 7.5 to 10 ml of fresh peripheral blood by Ficoll-Paque density gradient centrifugation. Trizol reagent was used to extract total RNA, and RNA quality was then checked on an Agilent 2100 Bioanalyzer.

TCR beta CDR3 regions were amplified from RNA transcripts. For the first round of RT-PCR on the TCR CDR3, the HTBI primer set was used together with the Qiagen OneStep RT-PCR kit. Libraries were constructed in a second round of multiplex PCR, after which size selection and purification were performed. Sequencing of the libraries was done on an Illumina HiSeq2000 using paired-end 100 bp reads. The published analysis was carried out like this. SOAPnuke was used to process the raw data, removing reads that contained adapters or uncalled bases, had a mean Phred below 15, or lacked an exact match to the constant primer or identifier. High-quality paired reads were merged using COPE v1.2.5, and each unique nucleotide sequence was defined as a clonotype. MiTCR v1.1 was used to align the clonotypes against IMGT TRBV, TRBD and TRBJ reference segments. Analysis was restricted to V-J combinations with a frequency above 0.0001, which covered 99.2% of repertoires. A TCS score was defined as the ratio of F50 (clonal expansion) to E x V (chaos), with BLOSUM62-based TCRdist applied between CDR3 peptides within each V-J. Welch's t-statistics and random forest reduced several hundred V-J features to 13, which were used in a naive Bayes classifier (R e1071). TCRdb reprocessed the public reads (quality trimming at Q25 with fastp, clone calling with MiXCR) and kept in-frame beta chains. Rows merge per CDR3 protein into single entries with the most common DNA and genes. The V and J calls follow TCRdb's processing rather than the paper's. The sample records about 320,000 distinct CDR3 sequences, 16% of which are singletons. Around 33% of the sample is taken by the ten largest.

Recombination connected TRBV3-1 to TRBJ2-1; TRBD2 could be the D gene, as 5 bases match. The sample taken for sequencing was blood. The receptor was isolated from a young man with Graves' hyperthyroidism. The nucleotide sequence is TGTGCCAGCAGCCTGACTACCCACGCTGGGAATGAGCAGTTCTTC. This gives the protein CASSLTTHAGNEQFF.